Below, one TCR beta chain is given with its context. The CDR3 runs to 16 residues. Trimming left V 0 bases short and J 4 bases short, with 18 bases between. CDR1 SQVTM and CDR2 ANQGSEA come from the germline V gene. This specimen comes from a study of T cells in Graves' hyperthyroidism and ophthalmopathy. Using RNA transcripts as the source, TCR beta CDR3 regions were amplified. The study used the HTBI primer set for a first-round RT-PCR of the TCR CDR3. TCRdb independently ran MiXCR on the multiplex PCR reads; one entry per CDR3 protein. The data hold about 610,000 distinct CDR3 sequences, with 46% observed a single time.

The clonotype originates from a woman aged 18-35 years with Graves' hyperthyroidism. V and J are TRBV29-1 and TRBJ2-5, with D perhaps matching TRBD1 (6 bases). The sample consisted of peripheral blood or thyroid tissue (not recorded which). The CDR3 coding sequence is TGCAGCGTTGAAGATTGGGAAGGGCGCAGGGGAGAGACCCAGTACTTC. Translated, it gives CSVEDWEGRRGETQYF.